These T cell receptor beta chains were read from a single sample in a study of Ad26.COV2.S vaccination and SARS-CoV-2 variants. Here immunoSEQ multiplex PCR was the method, and the copy in TCRdb shows in-frame clones only, minus some. The sample has some 190,000 clones, around 85% seen once. The specimen was peripheral blood, collected after recovery from COVID-19. These receptors originate from a human donor who had recovered from COVID-19. Each CDR3 is given with its conserved first and last residue. D genes are given only for firm matches. Some rows mark clone size as missing; the rest say once, few, many or name a class of expanded clone.

clone_size d_call j_call v_call cdr3_aa cdr3_nt
once - TRBJ2-1 TRBV7-6 CASSQSLGQRPYNEQFF TGTGCCAGCAGCCAGTCCCTCGGGCAACGCCCCTACAATGAGCAGTTCTTC
once - TRBJ2-2 TRBV9 CASSAQQLTGELFF TGTGCCAGCAGCGCCCAACAACTCACCGGGGAGCTGTTTTTT
- - TRBJ1-3 TRBV29-1 CSASGRAGDSGNTIYF TGCAGCGCCAGTGGGCGGGCAGGGGACTCTGGAAACACCATATATTTT
- - TRBJ1-1 TRBV7-2 CASSSHGGEAFF TGTGCCAGCAGCTCTCACGGAGGGGAGGCTTTCTTT
- - TRBJ1-3 TRBV2 CASSADLSGNTIYF TGTGCCAGCAGTGCTGATCTCTCTGGAAACACCATATATTTT
- - TRBJ1-1 TRBV6-5 CASSYRGGGTEAFF TGTGCCAGCAGTTACCGGGGGGGAGGAACTGAAGCTTTCTTT
- - TRBJ2-5 TRBV27 CASSPLPGQNQETQYF TGTGCCAGCAGTCCCCTCCCCGGACAAAACCAAGAGACCCAGTACTTC
- - TRBJ2-2 TRBV11-3 CASSFGTISGELFF TGTGCCAGCAGCTTCGGGACAATCTCCGGGGAGCTGTTTTTT
- - TRBJ1-6 TRBV18 CASSPTRAISPLHF TGTGCCAGCTCTCCCACACGGGCAATTTCACCCCTCCACTTT
- - TRBJ1-5 TRBV7-7 CASSSGVNQPQHF TGTGCTAGCAGTTCAGGAGTTAATCAGCCCCAGCATTTT
- - TRBJ1-1 TRBV5-4 CASSLTGGGTEAFF TGTGCCAGCAGCTTGACGGGCGGAGGCACTGAAGCTTTCTTT
- - TRBJ1-1 TRBV6-4 CASRGTDSNTEAFF TGTGCCAGCAGGGGGACGGACTCGAACACTGAAGCTTTCTTT
- - TRBJ2-7 TRBV12-3/TRBV12-4 CASSRRGEQYF TGTGCCAGCAGCCGACGGGGGGAGCAGTACTTC
- - TRBJ2-5 TRBV7-7 CASSSGRGSQETQYF TGTGCTAGCAGCTCAGGACGGGGGTCCCAAGAGACCCAGTACTTC
- TRBD2 TRBJ2-1 TRBV7-6 CASSRTSGGYNEQFF TGTGCCAGCAGCCGTACTAGCGGGGGCTACAATGAGCAGTTCTTC
- - TRBJ2-3 TRBV29-1 CSVEETTRTDTQYF TGCAGCGTTGAAGAAACGACACGCACAGATACGCAGTATTTT
- - TRBJ2-3 TRBV6-5 CASKGHHTDTQYF TGTGCCAGCAAGGGACACCACACAGATACGCAGTATTTT
few - TRBJ1-2 TRBV2 CASYREGYTF TGTGCCAGTTACAGGGAAGGCTACACCTTC
once - TRBJ2-3 TRBV11-3 CASSSRLDTQYF TGTGCCAGCAGCTCTCGACTAGATACGCAGTATTTT
- - TRBJ1-5 TRBV5-8 CASSLEGGNQPQHF TGTGCCAGCAGCTTGGAAGGGGGGAATCAGCCCCAGCATTTT
- - TRBJ2-5 TRBV24-1 CATVRNGWRETQYF TGTGCCACCGTAAGGAACGGGTGGAGGGAGACCCAGTACTTC
- TRBD1 TRBJ2-6 TRBV5-5 CASSLSPGGRGANVLTF TGTGCCAGCAGCTTGAGCCCAGGGGGCAGGGGGGCCAACGTCCTGACTTTC
- - TRBJ1-1 TRBV29-1 CSFVRGANTEAFF TGCAGCTTCGTCAGAGGGGCGAACACTGAAGCTTTCTTT
- - TRBJ2-1 TRBV7-3 CASSLGRVQNEQFF TGTGCCAGCAGCTTAGGTAGGGTTCAGAATGAGCAGTTCTTC
- TRBD2 TRBJ2-1 TRBV29-1 CSVEDTSGGVADEQFF TGCAGCGTTGAAGATACCAGCGGGGGGGTTGCTGATGAGCAGTTCTTC
- TRBD2 TRBJ2-3 TRBV24-1 CATSDLASGGLSTDTQYF TGTGCCACCAGTGACCTGGCTAGCGGGGGCCTTAGCACAGATACGCAGTATTTT
- - TRBJ2-7 TRBV27 CASSPRRNYEQYF TGTGCCAGCAGCCCGCGGCGGAACTACGAGCAGTACTTC
- - TRBJ2-3 TRBV7-7 CASSLRGNTDTQYF TGTGCCAGCAGCTTAAGGGGGAACACAGATACGCAGTATTTT
- - TRBJ1-4 TRBV18 CASSQGHEPNEKLFF TGTGCCAGCTCCCAAGGACATGAACCTAATGAAAAACTGTTTTTT
- - TRBJ1-1 TRBV19 CATSGPPGTEAFF TGTGCCACCTCCGGGCCTCCGGGCACTGAAGCTTTCTTT
- TRBD1 TRBJ2-7 TRBV28 CASRSQGYEQYF TGTGCCAGCAGGTCACAGGGGTACGAGCAGTACTTC
- TRBD1 TRBJ1-2 TRBV5-1 CASSPGGHSPYGYTF TGCGCCAGCAGCCCAGGGGGCCACAGTCCCTATGGCTACACCTTC
- TRBD1 TRBJ2-5 TRBV29-1 CSVEQGGETQYF TGCAGCGTCGAACAGGGGGGAGAGACCCAGTACTTC
- - TRBJ2-1 TRBV4-1 CASSAWQGVNEQFF TGCGCCAGCAGTGCGTGGCAGGGAGTCAATGAGCAGTTCTTC
- - TRBJ1-1 TRBV20-1 CSGSGNPEAFF TGCAGTGGGAGTGGGAATCCGGAAGCTTTCTTT
- - TRBJ2-3 TRBV7-9 CASSGPSTDTQYF TGTGCCAGCAGCGGGCCTAGCACAGATACGCAGTATTTT
- TRBD1 TRBJ2-7 TRBV10-3 CAISDMGQGSKEQYF TGTGCCATCAGTGATATGGGACAGGGGTCTAAGGAGCAGTACTTC
- - TRBJ2-7 TRBV10-3 CAISDGLDSYEQYF TGTGCCATCAGTGACGGACTGGATTCCTACGAGCAGTACTTC
- - TRBJ2-3 TRBV27 CASSLLGRVTDTQYF TGTGCCAGCAGTCTACTAGGGCGAGTTACGGATACGCAGTATTTT
few - TRBJ1-6 TRBV5-8 CASTPDGASNSPLHF TGTGCCAGCACCCCCGACGGGGCATCCAATTCACCCCTCCACTTT
- - TRBJ1-1 TRBV19 CASSISHITGAFF TGTGCCAGTAGTATTTCCCACATTACGGGGGCTTTCTTT
- - TRBJ2-2 TRBV2 CASSELQWAGELFF TGTGCCAGCAGTGAACTTCAGTGGGCCGGGGAGCTGTTTTTT
- - TRBJ2-4 TRBV2 CASRQNLAKNIQYF TGTGCCAGCCGACAGAACCTAGCCAAAAACATTCAGTACTTC
- - TRBJ1-3 TRBV5-5 CASSLASASLSGNTIYF TGTGCCAGCAGCTTGGCCAGCGCGTCCCTCTCTGGAAACACCATATATTTT
once TRBD1 TRBJ2-1 TRBV30 CAWNARDRGLGEQFF TGTGCCTGGAACGCCCGGGACAGGGGGCTGGGTGAGCAGTTCTTC
- - TRBJ1-1 TRBV25-1 CASSYPGDQNTEAFF TGTGCCAGCAGTTATCCGGGCGATCAGAACACTGAAGCTTTCTTT
- - TRBJ1-1 TRBV5-4 CASSSLSLEAFF TGTGCCAGCAGCTCATTGAGCCTTGAAGCTTTCTTT
- - TRBJ2-7 TRBV7-2 CASRRGSGVSSYEQYF TGTGCCAGCAGAAGGGGGAGCGGGGTAAGCTCCTACGAGCAGTACTTC
- - TRBJ1-5 TRBV7-9 CASSLEAGEGQPQHF TGTGCCAGCAGCTTAGAGGCAGGGGAAGGTCAGCCCCAGCATTTT
- TRBD2 TRBJ2-7 TRBV6-5 CASSFGGSNEQYF TGTGCCAGCAGTTTCGGCGGGAGCAACGAGCAGTACTTC
- - TRBJ2-3 TRBV10-1 CASSEMAGNTDTQYF TGCGCCAGCAGTGAAATGGCAGGGAACACAGATACGCAGTATTTT
- TRBD2 TRBJ2-7 TRBV5-1 CASSLGAGFAYEQYF TGCGCCAGCAGCTTGGGAGCGGGGTTCGCCTACGAGCAGTACTTC